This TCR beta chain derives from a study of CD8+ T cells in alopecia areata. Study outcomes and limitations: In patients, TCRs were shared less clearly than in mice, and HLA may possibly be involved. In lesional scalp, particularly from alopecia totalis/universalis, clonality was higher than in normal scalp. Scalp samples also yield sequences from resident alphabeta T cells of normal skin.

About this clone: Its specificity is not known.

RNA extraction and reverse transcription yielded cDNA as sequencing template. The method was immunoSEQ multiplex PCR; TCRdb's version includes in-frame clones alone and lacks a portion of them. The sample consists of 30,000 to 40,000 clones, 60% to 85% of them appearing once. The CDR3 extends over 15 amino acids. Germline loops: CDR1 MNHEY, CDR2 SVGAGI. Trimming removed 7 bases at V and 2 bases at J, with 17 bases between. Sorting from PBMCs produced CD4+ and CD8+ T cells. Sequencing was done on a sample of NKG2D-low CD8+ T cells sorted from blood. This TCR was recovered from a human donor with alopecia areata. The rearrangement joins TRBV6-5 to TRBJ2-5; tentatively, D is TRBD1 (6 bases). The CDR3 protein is CASTVQGDLQETQYF. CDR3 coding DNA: TGTGCCAGCACTGTACAGGGCGATCTACAAGAGACCCAGTACTTC.